This TCR beta chain was sequenced for a study of blood T cells in healthy people across ages. The V gene's germline CDR1 is PRHDT and CDR2 FYEKMQ (reference sequence). Trimming cost V 2 bases and J 5 bases, with 10 bases left between them. CDR3 size: 14 residues. This clonotype was seen a handful of times. A second PCR of 7 to 11 cycles used a sample-barcoded 5' primer and a J-beta primer mix. TCRdb passed the 5' RACE reads through MiXCR, listing each CDR3 protein once. The sample has fewer than 800,000 distinct CDR3 sequences; 20% to 25% are singletons. These same data were also listed under a study on T cells of mothers and their children. That source adds: Three healthy Caucasian mothers served as donors, and their six children did as well.

The origin of this receptor is a boy aged 5-17 years in good health. The V gene is TRBV13, the J gene TRBJ2-4; D may be TRBD2 (6 bases). The sample taken for sequencing was blood. This chain's CDR3 is CASSLFRLENIQYF. As DNA, the CDR3 is TGTGCCAGCAGCTTATTCCGACTAGAAAACATTCAGTACTTC.